Each of the 10 T cell receptor beta chains below was sequenced from the same sample in a study of T cells in Graves' hyperthyroidism and ophthalmopathy. Amplification yielded TCR beta CDR3 regions, with RNA transcripts as the source. TCR CDR3 underwent first-round RT-PCR with the HTBI primer set. TCRdb re-called the multiplex PCR reads with MiXCR, one entry per CDR3 protein. This sample yields roughly 150,000 distinct CDR3 sequences, of which around 8.9% are seen a single time; more than 20% belongs to the top ten. Sequencing was carried out using blood. Receptor source: a woman younger than 30 with Graves' hyperthyroidism that later progressed to Graves' ophthalmopathy.

The sample holds many counts of this clonotype. The chain joins TRBV5-5 to TRBJ1-1; D is undetermined. This CDR3 region has 13 residues. Germline CDR1 is SGHKS and CDR2 is YYEKEE (reference sequence). V dropped 0 bases and J dropped 1 base, with 4 bases sitting between them. The CDR3 DNA reads as TGTGCCAGCAGCTTGGATGCGAACACTGAAGCTTTCTTT. It codes for CASSLDANTEAFF.

The V gene is TRBV28, the J gene TRBJ1-3, with D unresolved. The V end lost 2 bases, the J end lost 7 bases, and 18 bases lay between the germline ends. The germline V gene has CDR1 MDHEN and CDR2 SYDVKM. This CDR3 spans 16 amino acids. In DNA form, the CDR3 reads TGTGCCAGCAGTTTAGAACCGGGCCTACGGGAGAACACCATATATTTT. This gives the protein CASSLEPGLRENTIYF.

This clonotype came up many times. The chain carries TRBV7-2 and TRBJ1-2; D is undetermined. V lost 3 bases and J lost 10, with 12 bases in between. The CDR3 has 12 amino acids. Germline V gene data show CDR1 as SGHTA and CDR2 as FQGNSA. The CDR3 bases are TGTGCCAGCAGCTTCTTAGCTATCGACTACACCTTC. As protein: CASSFLAIDYTF.

This clonotype was counted many times. V and J are TRBV11-3 and TRBJ2-2, with no clear D. Trimming stripped 4 bases from V and 6 bases from J, with 9 bases between. This CDR3 is built from 13 residues. Germline CDR1 and CDR2: SGHNT and YENEEA. The CDR3 DNA reads as TGTGCCAGCAGCTCATCCACGGCCGGGGAGCTGTTTTTT. This translates into CASSSSTAGELFF.

This clonotype showed up many times. This sequence joins TRBV14 and TRBJ2-3; D remains ambiguous. The germline CDR1 and CDR2 sequences are SGHDN and FVKESK. V was shortened by 3 bases and J by 4 bases, with 11 bases between the two germline ends. The CDR3 has 14 residues. This chain's CDR3 is CASSQLIEADTQYF. The CDR3 bases are TGTGCCAGCAGCCAGCTTATCGAGGCAGATACGCAGTATTTT.

This clonotype came up many times. The chain is built from TRBV19 and TRBJ1-1, with unresolved D. Germline CDR1 and CDR2: LNHDA and SQIVND (reference sequence). The CDR3 loop spans 15 amino acids. Trimming shortened V by 6 bases and J by 5 bases, and 19 bases separated the two germline ends. CDR3 bases: TGTGCCAGTAGCCCACCGGGCGAACGAGGGACTGAAGCTTTCTTT. Translating it yields CASSPPGERGTEAFF. Full variable domain (remainder filled in from reference TRBV19 and TRBJ1-1): DGGITQSPKYLFRKEGQNVTLSCEQNLNHDAMYWYRQDPGQGLRLIYYSQIVNDFQKGDIAEGYSVSREKKESFPLTVTSAQKNPTAFYLCASSPPGERGTEAFFGQGTRLTVV.

This clonotype was counted a single time. A read error may explain this, as a much larger clone is one base away. The chain has TRBV20-1 and TRBJ1-4, with TRBD1 as a possible D gene (5 bases). This CDR3 has 14 residues. Germline CDR1 reads DFQATT; CDR2 reads SNEGSKA (reference sequence). The DNA for the CDR3 is TGCAGTGCCAAGGTGGGCAGTGGGGCTGAAAACCTGTTTTTT. Translated, it gives CSAKVGSGAENLFF.

With regard to this clonotype: A much larger clone sits a single nucleotide away, making a read error possible. V gene TRBV5-1 combines with J gene TRBJ2-1; unclear D gene. V dropped 4 bases and J dropped 3 bases, with 17 bases sitting between them. CDR1 is SGHRS, CDR2 YFSETQ, per germline. This CDR3 has 16 residues. The CDR3 is CASSPSYTSYYNEQFF. The CDR3 region has the DNA TGCGCCAGCAGCCCCTCGTACACCAGCTACTACAATGAGCAGTTCTTC.

This clonotype is a singleton in its sample. The gene calls are TRBV18 and TRBJ1-1, with 10 bases fitting TRBD1. The V segment lost 3 bases and the J segment 10 bases; nucleotides outside the gene matches: 29. Germline V gene sequence: CDR1 KGHSH, CDR2 LQKENI. This CDR3 contains 21 residues. The CDR3 region is CASSPRTPGQGFLMDPSGAFF. For the CDR3, the DNA is TGTGCCAGCTCACCCCGGACTCCGGGACAGGGGTTTTTAATGGATCCATCGGGAGCTTTCTTT.

This clonotype was observed many times. The chain joins TRBV12-3 or TRBV12-4 to TRBJ2-1; the match to TRBD2 covers 10 bases. After removal of 5 bases from V and 4 bases from J, the junction contained 8 bases not matched to a gene. This CDR3 has 16 amino acids. This chain's CDR3 is CASSPTSGDSYNEQFF. For the CDR3, the DNA is TGTGCCAGCAGTCCTACTAGCGGGGACTCTTACAATGAGCAGTTCTTC.